This T cell receptor (beta chain) was recorded in a study of Tregs in tolerant kidney transplant recipients. The overall study: Antibodies separated recipient from donor cells.

Study outcomes and limitations: No direct test of biological reproducibility was done here. Tregs expanded with activated donor B cells seemed most donor-specific.

Germline values: CDR1 MNHEY, CDR2 SVGAGI. The CDR3 has 15 amino acids. The V gene lost 6 bases and the J gene lost 5 bases, with 18 bases spanning the gap. Produced via immunoSEQ multiplex PCR; TCRdb's table is partial and in-frame only. Of more than 1,000 clones listed, 46% are singletons. On this clone itself: Its antigen is currently unknown.

V usage is TRBV6-5 and J usage is TRBJ2-3; D may be TRBD1 or TRBD2 (5 bases each). The TCR sequence derives from a human donor in good health. Material: Tregs from blood cultured with allogeneic cells. The CDR3 here is CASSLTWDGRDTQYF. DNA for the CDR3: TGTGCCAGCAGCCTAACATGGGACGGTCGAGATACGCAGTATTTT.